What follows are 27 T cell receptor beta chains derived from one specimen sequenced in a study of control samples from healthy donors and cancer patients. Sequencing was performed with immunoSEQ multiplex PCR; in TCRdb, only in-frame clones are kept and a portion is missing. The data hold 150,000 or so clones, with approximately 94% observed a single time. Material: blood. The receptors were sampled from a middle-aged woman in good health.

The chain joins TRBV7-9 to TRBJ2-7; D is ambiguous. V lost 5 bases and J lost 2, with 19 bases in between. Germline V lookup: CDR1 SEHNR, CDR2 FQNEAQ (reference sequence). The CDR3 runs to 16 residues. The DNA of the CDR3 is TGTGCCAGCAGCCCCCGCGTGCGGACGATGGCCTACGAGCAGTACTTC. Residues: CASSPRVRTMAYEQYF. Full variable domain (missing parts from reference TRBV7-9 and TRBJ2-7): DTGVSQNPRHKITKRGQNVTFRCDPISEHNRLYWYRQTLGQGPEFLTYFQNEAQLEKSRLLSDRFSAERPKGSFSTLEIQRTEQGDSAMYLCASSPRVRTMAYEQYFGPGTRLTVT.

The rearrangement joins TRBV18 to TRBJ2-3; TRBD2 matches at 12 bases. Germline lookup yields CDR1 KGHSH and CDR2 LQKENI. V shed 1 base and J 2 bases; nucleotides not matched to a gene: 7. CDR3 size: 18 residues. CDR3 sequence (DNA): TGTGCCAGCTCACCACTCCCGCGGACTAGCGGGGCCACAGATACGCAGTATTTT. Protein: CASSPLPRTSGATDTQYF.

This clone has a handful of counts. The chain employs TRBV29-1 and TRBJ1-1; D call uncertain. The germline gives CDR1 SQVTM, CDR2 ANQGSEA. The length of the CDR3 is 10 residues. V was cut by 3 bases and J by 1 base, with 0 bases left in between. As DNA, the CDR3 is TGCAGCGTTGAGAACACTGAAGCTTTCTTT. Protein: CSVENTEAFF.

The chain couples TRBV6-6 to TRBJ2-5; possibly TRBD2 for D (6 bases). The CDR3 consists of 15 residues. Trimming stripped 0 bases from V and 3 bases from J, with 11 bases between. Germline loops: CDR1 MNHNY, CDR2 SVGAGI (reference sequence). CDR3: CASSYSLSGKETQYF. The CDR3 DNA is TGTGCCAGCAGTTACTCGCTTAGCGGAAAAGAGACCCAGTACTTC.

The V call is TRBV28, the J call TRBJ1-2, with 7 bases aligning to TRBD1. In germline, CDR1 is MDHEN, CDR2 SYDVKM. J gave up 4 bases and V 6 bases, and 8 bases lay outside the gene matches. The CDR3 extends over 14 amino acids. This CDR3 is CASSRTGARYGYTF. As DNA, the CDR3 is TGTGCCAGCAGCCGAACAGGGGCTCGCTATGGCTACACCTTC.

The rearrangement joins TRBV10-1 to TRBJ1-1; TRBD1 matches at 9 bases. CDR1 WNHNN and CDR2 SYGVQD come from the germline V gene (reference sequence). This CDR3 has 15 residues. Unmatched junction bases numbered 6, after V lost 6 bases and J lost 1 base. CDR3 nucleotides: TGCGCCAGCAGACCCGGGACAGGGTGGAACACTGAAGCTTTCTTT. Residues: CASRPGTGWNTEAFF.

V gene TRBV5-1 combines with J gene TRBJ1-1; D ambiguous. This CDR3 is built from 11 residues. With 0 bases removed from V and 11 bases from J, the gap between germline ends came to 8 bases. CDR1 SGHRS and CDR2 YFSETQ come from the germline V gene. CDR3 nucleotides: TGCGCCAGCAGCTTGGAGGAGACTGCTTTCTTT. Translated: CASSLEETAFF.

This chain connects TRBV12-3 or TRBV12-4 to TRBJ2-2, with unresolved D. Trimming cost V 4 bases and J 2 bases, with 5 bases left between them. The CDR3 loop spans 13 amino acids. In DNA, the CDR3 is TGTGCCAGCAGTTCCCATAACACCGGGGAGCTGTTTTTT. It codes for CASSSHNTGELFF.

The sample holds one count of this clone. The chain is built from TRBV10-3 and TRBJ1-5, with unresolved D. The CDR3 is 15 amino acids. Germline CDR1 ENHRY, CDR2 SYGVKD. The V gene lost 6 bases and the J gene lost 0 bases, with 12 bases spanning the gap. CDR3 loop: CAISDGTFSNQPQHF. DNA for the CDR3: TGTGCCATCAGCGACGGTACGTTTAGCAATCAGCCCCAGCATTTT.

This clone was seen only once. This chain links TRBV4-3 with TRBJ2-7, with unresolved D. Germline loops: CDR1 LGHNA, CDR2 YSLEER. The V end was cut by 1 base, the J end by 0 bases, with 10 bases between. The CDR3 has 15 amino acids. CDR3 sequence reads: CASSQGSGHSYEQYF. The CDR3, as DNA: TGCGCCAGCAGCCAAGGTTCAGGTCACTCCTACGAGCAGTACTTC.

The V call is TRBV18, the J call TRBJ2-5, with unresolved D. V was trimmed by 2 bases and J by 2 bases, leaving 3 bases between them. Germline V gene data show CDR1 as KGHSH and CDR2 as LQKENI. There are 12 residues in the CDR3. The DNA of the CDR3 is TGTGCCAGCTCACCAATACAAGAGACCCAGTACTTC. It translates to CASSPIQETQYF.

This rearrangement joins TRBV7-9 to TRBJ2-5, with 8 bases fitting TRBD1. Germline V gene sequence: CDR1 SEHNR, CDR2 FQNEAQ (reference sequence). The V gene end was trimmed by 1 base and the J gene end by 12 bases; junction bases not matched to a gene: 10. The CDR3 is made up of 14 amino acids. CDR3 region: CASSLGVTGDLKYF. Written as DNA, the CDR3 is TGTGCCAGCAGCTTAGGTGTGACAGGGGACCTGAAGTACTTC.

The rearrangement links TRBV7-9 to TRBJ2-1; D gene unclear. The V end was cut by 0 bases, the J end by 12 bases, with 15 bases between. This CDR3 region has 14 residues. Per germline, CDR1 SEHNR and CDR2 FQNEAQ (reference sequence). The CDR3 sequence: CASSLARHLKGQFF. The CDR3, as DNA: TGTGCCAGCAGCTTAGCAAGGCACCTCAAGGGGCAGTTCTTC.

The V call is TRBV15, the J call TRBJ1-5, with D unresolved. The CDR3 has 12 residues. The ends were cut back, 4 bases at V and 10 bases at J, with 11 bases in the middle. Germline CDR1 is LNHNV and CDR2 is YYDKDF (reference sequence). The CDR3 loop is CATSTSRQPQHF. CDR3 DNA: TGTGCCACCAGCACCTCAAGGCAACCCCAGCATTTT. The whole variable domain, filled in from reference TRBV15 and TRBJ1-5, reads DAMVIQNPRYQVTQFGKPVTLSCSQTLNHNVMYWYQQKSSQAPKLLFHYYDKDFNNEADTPDNFQSRRPNTSFCFLDIRSPGLGDTAMYLCATSTSRQPQHFGDGTRLSIL.

The V and J genes are TRBV4-1 and TRBJ2-3; D possibly matches TRBD1 or TRBD2 (5 bases each). The CDR3 consists of 14 residues. Trimming took 2 bases from V and 2 from J, leaving 8 bases between them. Looked up from germline, CDR1 is MGHRA and CDR2 is YSYEKL. The DNA of the CDR3 is TGCGCCAGCAGCCAAACGGGGACCACAGATACGCAGTATTTT. Translating it yields CASSQTGTTDTQYF.

This rearrangement joins TRBV6-1 to TRBJ1-6; possibly TRBD1 for D (6 bases). The CDR3 sequence is 16 residues long. With 4 bases removed from V and 7 bases from J, the gap between germline ends came to 17 bases. Germline V gene data show CDR1 as MNHNS and CDR2 as SASEGT. CDR3 DNA sequence: TGTGCCAGCAGTGGGACTTCGGGGGGCGGGAATTCACCCCTCCACTTT. Translating gives CASSGTSGGGNSPLHF.

The rearrangement uses TRBV11-2 and TRBJ1-6, with 7 bases matching TRBD1. This CDR3 comprises 17 residues. J gave up 10 bases and V 1 base, and 13 bases lay outside the gene matches. Germline values: CDR1 SGHAT, CDR2 FQNNGV. The CDR3 region has the DNA TGTGCCAGCAGCTTAGTGACAGGGCGGGGTGTAGGGTCACCCCTCCACTTT. Protein product: CASSLVTGRGVGSPLHF.

The chain carries TRBV2 and TRBJ2-1; 7 bases are shared with TRBD1. V shed 6 bases, J shed 8 bases, and the junction held 13 bases outside the gene matches. Germline CDR1 reads SNHLY; CDR2 reads FYNNEI. The CDR3 length is 15 residues. CDR3 nucleotide sequence: TGTGCCAGCAGCGACTATTCCAGGGGGATCGATGAGCAGTTCTTC. This encodes CASSDYSRGIDEQFF.

V gene TRBV3-1 (or the pseudogene TRBV3-2) combines with J gene TRBJ1-4; 7 bases are a match to TRBD1. Germline loops: CDR1 LGHDT, CDR2 YNNKEL (reference sequence). This CDR3 region has 15 residues. Unmatched junction bases numbered 6, after V lost 4 bases and J lost 4 bases. The CDR3 region has the DNA TGTGCCAGCAGCCCGCGGACAGGAGGTAATGAAAAACTGTTTTTT. Its protein product is CASSPRTGGNEKLFF.

The chain uses TRBV5-6 and TRBJ2-4; D is undetermined. The CDR3 totals 14 residues. Trimming shortened V by 4 bases and J by 2 bases, and 10 bases separated the two germline ends. Per the germline V gene, CDR1 is SGHDT and CDR2 is YYEEEE. Here the CDR3 DNA reads TGTGCCAGCAGCCCGGGCGGAACCAAAAACATTCAGTACTTC. Translating gives CASSPGGTKNIQYF.

The genes are TRBV2 and TRBJ1-4; TRBD1 is a possible D gene (5 bases). Germline V gene sequence: CDR1 SNHLY, CDR2 FYNNEI. V was trimmed by 4 bases and J by 7 bases, leaving 16 bases between them. The CDR3 runs to 15 residues. The CDR3: CASSGDRLYVEKLFF. Written as DNA, the CDR3 is TGTGCCAGCAGTGGGGACCGGCTGTACGTTGAAAAACTGTTTTTT.

The gene calls are TRBV10-3 and TRBJ2-1, with D maybe TRBD1 (6 bases). V was cut by 11 bases and J by 9 bases, with 20 bases left in between. Germline V gene sequence: CDR1 ENHRY, CDR2 SYGVKD. This CDR3 has 13 amino acids. CDR3 in amino acids: CAVRGDTLGEQFF. In DNA form, the CDR3 reads TGTGCCGTGCGAGGGGACACCTTGGGTGAGCAGTTCTTC.

This clone was seen a single time. The chain recombines TRBV7-9 with TRBJ1-1; the D gene is possibly TRBD1 (5 bases). Trimming stripped 3 bases from V and 6 bases from J, with 14 bases between. The V gene's germline CDR1 is SEHNR and CDR2 FQNEAQ (reference sequence). This CDR3 has 14 residues. CDR3 sequence (DNA): TGTGCCAGCAGCTTTAAGGGGAGAGGGGCTGAAGCTTTCTTT. This translates into CASSFKGRGAEAFF.

This clone was counted a few times. CDR3 loop: CASSLSQGGNEKLFF. In DNA, the CDR3 is TGTGCCAGCAGCTTAAGTCAGGGGGGTAATGAAAAACTGTTTTTT. The J gene is TRBJ1-4, the V gene TRBV7-9, with TRBD1 identical over 7 bases. CDR1 SEHNR and CDR2 FQNEAQ come from the germline V gene (reference sequence). This CDR3 region has 15 residues. V gave up 2 bases and J gave up 4 bases; unmatched junction bases: 4.

This clone was picked up one time. V gene TRBV6-2 or TRBV6-3 combines with J gene TRBJ1-1; a possible D gene is TRBD1 (5 bases). Germline lookup yields CDR1 MNHEY and CDR2 SVGEGT. V was trimmed by 5 bases and J by 3 bases, leaving 13 bases between them. The CDR3 extends over 14 amino acids. The CDR3 region has the DNA TGTGCCAGCAGTACAAGGGGAGGGGACACTGAAGCTTTCTTT. This codes for CASSTRGGDTEAFF.

This sequence joins TRBV5-1 and TRBJ2-5; 9 bases match TRBD1. The V gene end was trimmed by 4 bases and the J gene end by 4 bases; junction bases not matched to a gene: 8. The CDR3 runs to 15 residues. CDR1 is SGHRS, CDR2 YFSETQ, per germline. In DNA, the CDR3 is TGCGCCAGCAGCCGCACGGGACAGGGCGGAGAGACCCAGTACTTC. Amino acid sequence: CASSRTGQGGETQYF.

The chain employs TRBV10-3 and TRBJ1-1; 7 positions match TRBD1. The CDR3 length is 15 residues. Losses at the gene ends were 3 bases for V and 1 base for J; bases not matched to a gene: 5. Germline V gene sequence: CDR1 ENHRY, CDR2 SYGVKD. CDR3 sequence (DNA): TGTGCCATCAGTGATTACAGGGGATGGAACACTGAAGCTTTCTTT. It translates to CAISDYRGWNTEAFF.